This TCR beta chain is from a study of T cells in Graves' hyperthyroidism and ophthalmopathy. Study summary: Blood was drawn when the patient was first diagnosed and still untreated.

RNA transcripts yielded amplified TCR beta CDR3 regions. The HTBI primer set was used in a first-round RT-PCR of the TCR CDR3. TCRdb reprocessed the multiplex PCR reads with MiXCR, giving one entry per CDR3 protein. Of nearly 750,000 distinct CDR3 sequences in the sample, 30% to 40% are singletons; the top ten hold 30% to 40%. An absence of ophthalmopathy progression within 18 months meant stable Graves' hyperthyroidism. The sequencing input was blood. This TCR was recovered from a woman aged 40 to 55 with Graves' hyperthyroidism.

The CDR3 is CASSRLGQRLDQPQHF. CDR3 coding DNA: TGTGCCAGCAGTCGTTTGGGACAGAGACTAGATCAGCCCCAGCATTTT. The V gene is TRBV25-1, the J gene TRBJ1-5; 7 nucleotides agree with TRBD1. Trimming took 5 bases from V and 5 from J; bases not matched to a gene: 12. The CDR3 loop spans 16 amino acids. Per germline, CDR1 MGHDK and CDR2 SYGVNS. The full variable domain, its missing parts supplied by reference TRBV25-1 and TRBJ1-5, is EADIYQTPRYLVIGTGKKITLECSQTMGHDKMYWYQQDPGMELHLIHYSYGVNSTEKGDLSSESTVSRIRTEHFPLTLESARPSHTSQYLCASSRLGQRLDQPQHFGDGTRLSIL.